The TCR beta chain described here comes from a study of multiple sclerosis patients with progressive multifocal leukoencephalopathy. General study findings and limits: Expanded clones at PML onset predated and persisted through natalizumab therapy.

Synthetic inline TR CDR3 controls covering all V-J pairings were spiked into each PCR. The method was immunoSEQ multiplex PCR; TCRdb's version includes in-frame clones alone and lacks a portion of them. The sample yields about 30,000 clones, over 90% seen once. Concerning this clone: Its specificity is not known.

Time point in this sample: before natalizumab initiation. T0 refers to blood drawn before natalizumab was first infused. The sequenced material came from PBMCs. The origin of this receptor is a man aged 30-40 years with multiple sclerosis.

The CDR3 DNA reads TGTGCCACCTCACAGTGGGGCTCAGATACGCAGTATTTT. Its translation is CATSQWGSDTQYF. The V and J genes are TRBV19 and TRBJ2-3; D perhaps matches TRBD1 (5 bases). Germline loops: CDR1 LNHDA, CDR2 SQIVND (reference sequence). V lost 10 bases and J 4 bases, leaving 15 bases between the germline ends. There are 13 residues in the CDR3.